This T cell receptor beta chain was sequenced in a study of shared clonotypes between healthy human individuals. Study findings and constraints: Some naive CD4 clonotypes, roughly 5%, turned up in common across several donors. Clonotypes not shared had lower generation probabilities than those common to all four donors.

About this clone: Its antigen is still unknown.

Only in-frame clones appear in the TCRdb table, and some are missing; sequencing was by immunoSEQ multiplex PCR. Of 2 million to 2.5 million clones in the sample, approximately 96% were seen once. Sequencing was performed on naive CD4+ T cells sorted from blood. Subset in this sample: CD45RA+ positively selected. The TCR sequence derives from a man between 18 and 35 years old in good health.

CDR3 sequence: CASSFLFTEQFF. The CDR3 DNA is TGTGCCAGCAGCTTTCTCTTCACTGAGCAGTTCTTC. This chain joins TRBV7-6 and TRBJ2-1; D not resolved. The CDR3 is made up of 12 amino acids. V was pared by 3 bases and J by 9 bases, with 9 bases between. Germline V gene lookup returns CDR1 SGHVS and CDR2 FNYEAQ.